In this sample, the clone carrying this T cell receptor beta chain turned up a few times. What it recognizes is unknown. Time point reported: pre-sensitization, week 0. Treatment given: therapeutic diphenylcyclopropenone sensitization with weekly scalp DPC. This CDR3 contains 14 residues. The V and J ends lost 8 bases and 3 bases respectively, with 13 bases between them. Germline V gene data show CDR1 as ENHRY and CDR2 as SYGVKD. This sample is part of a study of human T cells and chemical hapten exposure. Study as a whole: Donors were sensitized with 2% DPC on the upper inner arm. Minor pooled library volume differences mainly drove per-sample TCR yield variation.

A single record per CDR3 protein comes from TCRdb applying MiXCR to the RACE reads. The sample includes 180,000 or so distinct CDR3 sequences, roughly 30% of them seen just once. Points from the study as a whole: No shift was seen in TCRs above 1 in 1000 frequency with DPC sensitization. Against controls, expanded TCRs gave rise to significantly more large CDR3 similarity clusters.

The sequences come from whole blood, collected in connection with sensitization to the hapten diphenylcyclopropenone (DPC). V and J are TRBV10-3 and TRBJ2-2, with D perhaps assigned TRBD1 or TRBD2 (6 bases each). The sequence was collected from a woman between 25 and 40 years old with alopecia areata. Some clones in this sample may be carry-over from other donors' samples. In DNA form, the CDR3 reads TGTGCCATCGGCGGGACACTTCACACCGGGGAGCTGTTTTTT. Amino acids: CAIGGTLHTGELFF.